This record covers a single T cell receptor (beta chain). The data stem from a study of CD8+ T cells in alopecia areata. Treatment specified: oral pan-JAK inhibitor, 5-10 mg twice daily. Collection of lesional scalp punch biopsies and peripheral blood was performed in alopecia areata patients. It was cDNA, reverse transcribed from extracted RNA, that served as the sequencing template. Assay used: immunoSEQ multiplex PCR; TCRdb lists only in-frame clones, some missing. This table has about 250,000 clones, 60% appearing once. The sequences come from CD4+ T cells sorted from blood, collected around week 54, from a patient treated with tofacitinib. The sequence came from a human donor with alopecia areata.

The CDR3 protein is CASSYSPGQGTEAFF. As DNA, the CDR3 is TGTGCCAGCAGTTATTCCCCGGGACAGGGAACTGAAGCTTTCTTT. The chain has TRBV6-6 and TRBJ1-1; 9 nucleotides align to TRBD1. The CDR3 has 15 amino acids. Germline CDR1 MNHNY, CDR2 SVGAGI (reference sequence). The junction had 7 bases not matched to a gene; V was cut back by 3 bases and J by 5 bases.